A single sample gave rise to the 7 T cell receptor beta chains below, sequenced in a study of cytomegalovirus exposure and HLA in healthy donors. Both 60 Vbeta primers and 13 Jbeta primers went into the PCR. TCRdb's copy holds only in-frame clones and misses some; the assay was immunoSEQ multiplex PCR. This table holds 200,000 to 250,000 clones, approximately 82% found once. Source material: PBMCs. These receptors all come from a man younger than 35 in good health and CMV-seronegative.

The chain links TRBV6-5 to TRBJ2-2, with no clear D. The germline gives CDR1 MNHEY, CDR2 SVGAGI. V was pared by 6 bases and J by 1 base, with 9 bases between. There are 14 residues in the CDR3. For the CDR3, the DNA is TGTGCCAGCAGCCTCCCCGGGAACACCGGGGAGCTGTTTTTT. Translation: CASSLPGNTGELFF.

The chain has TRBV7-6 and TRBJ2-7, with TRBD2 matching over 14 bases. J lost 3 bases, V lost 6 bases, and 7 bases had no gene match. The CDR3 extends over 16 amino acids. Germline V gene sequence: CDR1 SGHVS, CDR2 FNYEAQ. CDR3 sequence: CASSPGTSGRVYEQYF. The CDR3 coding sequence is TGTGCCAGCAGTCCCGGGACTAGCGGGAGAGTCTACGAGCAGTACTTC.

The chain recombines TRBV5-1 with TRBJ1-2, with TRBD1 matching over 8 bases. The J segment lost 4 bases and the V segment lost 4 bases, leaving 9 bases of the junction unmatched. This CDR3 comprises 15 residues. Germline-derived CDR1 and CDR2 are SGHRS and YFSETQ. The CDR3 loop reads CASSPTGAGSYGYTF. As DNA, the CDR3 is TGCGCCAGCAGCCCGACAGGGGCGGGGTCCTATGGCTACACCTTC.

CDR3 in amino acids: CASSRGQGGNQPQHF. CDR3 DNA sequence: TGTGCCAGCTCACGAGGACAGGGAGGTAATCAGCCCCAGCATTTT. V usage is TRBV18 and J usage is TRBJ1-5, with 8 nucleotides matching TRBD1. V shed 4 bases, J shed 4 bases, and the junction held 6 bases outside the gene matches. The germline V gene has CDR1 KGHSH and CDR2 LQKENI. The CDR3 covers 15 residues. The whole variable domain, filled in from reference TRBV18 and TRBJ1-5, reads NAGVMQNPRHLVRRRGQEARLRCSPMKGHSHVYWYRQLPEEGLKFMVYLQKENIIDESGMPKERFSAEFPKEGPSILRIQQVVRGDSAAYFCASSRGQGGNQPQHFGDGTRLSIL.

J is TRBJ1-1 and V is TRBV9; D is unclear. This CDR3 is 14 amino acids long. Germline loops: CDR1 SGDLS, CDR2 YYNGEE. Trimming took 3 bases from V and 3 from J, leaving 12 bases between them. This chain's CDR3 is CASSETVSDTEAFF. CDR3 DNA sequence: TGTGCCAGCAGCGAAACAGTGTCAGACACTGAAGCTTTCTTT.

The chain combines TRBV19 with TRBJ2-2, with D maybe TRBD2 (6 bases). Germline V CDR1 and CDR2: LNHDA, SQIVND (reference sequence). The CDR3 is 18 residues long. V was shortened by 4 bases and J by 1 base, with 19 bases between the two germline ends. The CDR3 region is CASSNPEGGSGNTGELFF. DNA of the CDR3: TGTGCCAGTAGTAACCCCGAAGGAGGGTCAGGGAACACCGGGGAGCTGTTTTTT.

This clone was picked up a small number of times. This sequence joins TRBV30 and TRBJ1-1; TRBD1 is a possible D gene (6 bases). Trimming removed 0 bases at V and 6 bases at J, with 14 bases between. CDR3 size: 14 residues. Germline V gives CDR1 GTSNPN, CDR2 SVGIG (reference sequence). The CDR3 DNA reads TGTGCCTGGAGTGTACTTTCAGGGGCCCCTGAAGCTTTCTTT. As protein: CAWSVLSGAPEAFF. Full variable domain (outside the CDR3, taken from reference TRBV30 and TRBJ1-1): SQTIHQWPATLVQPVGSPLSLECTVEGTSNPNLYWYRQAAGRGLQLLFYSVGIGQISSEVPQNLSASRPQDRQFILSSKKLLLSDSGFYLCAWSVLSGAPEAFFGQGTRLTVV.